This T cell receptor beta chain came from a study of shared clonotypes between healthy human individuals. Study-level results: The study found lower generation probabilities in non-shared clonotypes than in those shared by all four donors. The study found about 4.6% of naive CD4 clonotypes shared across four donors.

To note about this clone: The antigen is not known.

There were only Caucasian adults among the donors, and all lived in Nashville, Tennessee. The CDR3 runs 16 residues. With 2 bases removed from V and 2 bases from J, the gap between germline ends came to 13 bases. CDR1 and CDR2 from the germline V gene are SGHDN and FVKESK. The test was conducted at deep level. Assay used: immunoSEQ multiplex PCR; TCRdb lists only in-frame clones, some missing. The sample includes approximately 97,000 clones, under 70% of them seen just once. The chain joins TRBV14 to TRBJ2-1; perhaps TRBD2 as D (5 bases). The sequence derives from a man younger than 40 in good health. The sample was memory CD8+ T cells sorted from blood. As to subset: CD45RO+ cells pooled with CCR7-negative TemRA cells. The CDR3 DNA reads TGTGCCAGCAGCCAATATGAGGGCATGACCTACAATGAGCAGTTCTTC. Protein: CASSQYEGMTYNEQFF.